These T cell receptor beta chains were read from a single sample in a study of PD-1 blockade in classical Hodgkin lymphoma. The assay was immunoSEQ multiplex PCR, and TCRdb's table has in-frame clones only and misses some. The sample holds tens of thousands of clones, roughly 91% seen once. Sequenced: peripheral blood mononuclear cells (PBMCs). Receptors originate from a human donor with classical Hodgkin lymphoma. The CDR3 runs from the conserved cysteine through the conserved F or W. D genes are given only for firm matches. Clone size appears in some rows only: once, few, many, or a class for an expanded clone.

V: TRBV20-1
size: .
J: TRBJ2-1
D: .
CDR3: CSASLRNEQFF
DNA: TGCAGTGCTAGTTTGAGAAATGAGCAGTTCTTC

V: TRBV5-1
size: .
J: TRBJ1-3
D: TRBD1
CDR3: CASSSTGVGNTIYF
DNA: TGCGCCAGCAGCTCGACAGGGGTCGGAAACACCATATATTTT

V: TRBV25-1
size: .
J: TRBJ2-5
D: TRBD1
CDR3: CATQGARETQYF
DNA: TGTGCCACCCAGGGGGCGCGAGAGACCCAGTACTTC

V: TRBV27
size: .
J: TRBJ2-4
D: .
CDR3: CASSHAPENIQYF
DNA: TGTGCCAGCAGCCATGCTCCCGAAAACATTCAGTACTTC

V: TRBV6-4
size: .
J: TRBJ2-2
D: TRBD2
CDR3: CASSEASGTGELFF
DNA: TGTGCCAGCAGTGAAGCTAGCGGGACCGGGGAGCTGTTTTTT

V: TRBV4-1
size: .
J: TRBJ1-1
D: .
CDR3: CASSQGGWTEAFF
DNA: TGCGCCAGCAGCCAAGGAGGGTGGACTGAAGCTTTCTTT

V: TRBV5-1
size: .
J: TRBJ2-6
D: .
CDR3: CASSLEVSGANVLTF
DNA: TGCGCCAGCAGCTTGGAGGTTTCTGGGGCCAACGTCCTGACTTTC

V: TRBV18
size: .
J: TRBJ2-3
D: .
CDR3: CASSPQKGADTQYF
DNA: TGTGCCAGCTCACCACAGAAGGGCGCAGATACGCAGTATTTT

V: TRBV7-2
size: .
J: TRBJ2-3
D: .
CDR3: CASSLRGPSTDTQYF
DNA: TGTGCCAGCAGCTTAAGGGGCCCTAGCACAGATACGCAGTATTTT

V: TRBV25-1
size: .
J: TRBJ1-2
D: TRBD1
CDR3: CASSDPGTGSLGYTF
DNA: TGTGCCAGCAGTGACCCCGGGACAGGATCATTAGGCTACACCTTC

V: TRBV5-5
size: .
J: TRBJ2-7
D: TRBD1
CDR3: CASSNFPRDRSYEQYF
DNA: TGTGCCAGCAGCAATTTCCCTCGGGACAGGTCCTACGAGCAGTACTTC

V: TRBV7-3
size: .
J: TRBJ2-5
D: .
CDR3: CASSLGTHQRETQYF
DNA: TGTGCCAGCAGCTTAGGGACCCATCAGCGGGAGACCCAGTACTTC

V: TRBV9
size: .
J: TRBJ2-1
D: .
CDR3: CASSADPSPYNEQFF
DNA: TGTGCCAGCAGCGCGGACCCGTCCCCCTACAATGAGCAGTTCTTC

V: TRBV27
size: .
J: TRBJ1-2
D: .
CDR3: CASSSIPPGTTNGYTF
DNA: TGTGCCAGCAGTTCGATACCCCCCGGGACAACGAATGGCTACACCTTC

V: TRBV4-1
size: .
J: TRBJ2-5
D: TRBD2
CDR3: CASSREGLAAQETQYF
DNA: TGCGCCAGCAGCCGTGAGGGACTAGCGGCTCAAGAGACCCAGTACTTC

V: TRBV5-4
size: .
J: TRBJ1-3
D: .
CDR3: CASSLAPGSSGNTIYF
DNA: TGTGCCAGCAGCTTGGCCCCGGGAAGTTCTGGAAACACCATATATTTT

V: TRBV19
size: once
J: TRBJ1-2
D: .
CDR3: CASSIGVAGFYGYTF
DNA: TGTGCCAGTAGTATCGGGGTCGCCGGATTTTATGGCTACACCTTC

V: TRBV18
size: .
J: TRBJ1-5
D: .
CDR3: CASSPNKPNQPQHF
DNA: TGTGCCAGCTCACCGAACAAGCCGAATCAGCCCCAGCATTTT

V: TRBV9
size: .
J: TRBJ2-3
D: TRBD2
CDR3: CASSVDSGGWDTQYF
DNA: TGTGCCAGCAGCGTAGACTCGGGGGGATGGGATACGCAGTATTTT

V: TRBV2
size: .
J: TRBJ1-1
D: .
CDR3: CASTKQGMDTEAFF
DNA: TGTGCCAGCACCAAACAGGGTATGGACACTGAAGCTTTCTTT

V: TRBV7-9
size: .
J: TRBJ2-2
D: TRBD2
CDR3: CASSLRTSGSSGELFF
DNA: TGTGCCAGCAGCTTAAGGACTAGCGGGAGTAGCGGGGAGCTGTTTTTT

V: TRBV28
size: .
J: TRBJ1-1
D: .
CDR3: CASSLRGARGNTEAFF
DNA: TGTGCCAGCAGTTTAAGGGGGGCTCGGGGAAACACTGAAGCTTTCTTT

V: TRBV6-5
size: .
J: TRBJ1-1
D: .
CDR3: CASTYRKAFF
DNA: TGTGCCAGCACCTACAGGAAAGCTTTCTTT

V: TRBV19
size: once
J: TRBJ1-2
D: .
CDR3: CASSIVETSYGYTF
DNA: TGTGCCAGTAGTATAGTCGAGACATCTTATGGCTACACCTTC

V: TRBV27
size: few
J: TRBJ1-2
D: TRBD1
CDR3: CASSPDRAHGYTF
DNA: TGTGCCAGCAGTCCAGACAGGGCTCACGGCTACACCTTC

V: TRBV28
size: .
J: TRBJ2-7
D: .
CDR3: CASSFGTKGSYEQYF
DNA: TGTGCCAGCAGTTTTGGGACAAAGGGGTCCTACGAGCAGTACTTC

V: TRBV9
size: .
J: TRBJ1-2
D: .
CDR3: CASSVARNTSNYGYTF
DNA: TGTGCCAGCAGCGTAGCTCGGAACACATCTAACTATGGCTACACCTTC

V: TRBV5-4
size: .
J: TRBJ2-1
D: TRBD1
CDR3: CASSLGGQAYNEQFF
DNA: TGTGCCAGCAGCTTGGGGGGACAGGCCTACAATGAGCAGTTCTTC

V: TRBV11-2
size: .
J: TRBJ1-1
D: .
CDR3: CASSLVQDILDTEAFF
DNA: TGTGCCAGCAGCTTAGTGCAGGATATTTTGGACACTGAAGCTTTCTTT

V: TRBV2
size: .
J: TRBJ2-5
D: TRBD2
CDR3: CASFPSGLAQETQYF
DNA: TGTGCCAGCTTCCCCTCGGGACTAGCCCAAGAGACCCAGTACTTC

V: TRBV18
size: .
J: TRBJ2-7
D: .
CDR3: CASSPNGYPYEQYF
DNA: TGTGCCAGCTCACCTAATGGGTATCCCTACGAGCAGTACTTC

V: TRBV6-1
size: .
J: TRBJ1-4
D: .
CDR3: CASSITDRNEKLFF
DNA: TGTGCCAGCAGTATTACGGACAGAAATGAAAAACTGTTTTTT

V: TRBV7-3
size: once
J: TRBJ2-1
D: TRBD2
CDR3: CASSLIAGAYNEQFF
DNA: TGTGCCAGCAGCTTAATAGCGGGAGCCTACAATGAGCAGTTCTTC

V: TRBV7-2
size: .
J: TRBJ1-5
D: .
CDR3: CASSYNSNQPQHF
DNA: TGTGCCAGCAGTTACAATAGCAATCAGCCCCAGCATTTT

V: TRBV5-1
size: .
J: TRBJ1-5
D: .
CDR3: CASSLEGLINSNQPQHF
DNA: TGCGCCAGCAGCTTGGAGGGACTGATTAATAGCAATCAGCCCCAGCATTTT

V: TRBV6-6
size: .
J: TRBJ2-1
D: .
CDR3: CASSYPRLGGSNEQFF
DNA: TGTGCCAGCAGTTACCCTCGACTAGGAGGGTCTAATGAGCAGTTCTTC

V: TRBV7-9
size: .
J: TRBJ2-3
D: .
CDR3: CASSLAGSVRDTQYF
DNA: TGTGCCAGCAGCTTAGCGGGATCGGTGCGAGATACGCAGTATTTT

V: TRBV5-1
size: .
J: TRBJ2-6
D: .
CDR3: CASSLIRGASGANVLTF
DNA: TGCGCCAGCAGCTTGATTAGAGGAGCCTCTGGGGCCAACGTCCTGACTTTC

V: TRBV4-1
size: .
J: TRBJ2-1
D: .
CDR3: CASSQDNPSVGNEQFF
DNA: TGCGCCAGCAGCCAAGATAACCCAAGCGTGGGCAATGAGCAGTTCTTC

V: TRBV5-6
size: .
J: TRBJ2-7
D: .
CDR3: CASSPAEGRNYEQYF
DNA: TGTGCCAGCAGCCCCGCCGAGGGACGAAACTACGAGCAGTACTTC

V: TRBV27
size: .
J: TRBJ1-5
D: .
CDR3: CASSSHSLGAQHF
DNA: TGTGCCAGCAGTTCCCACAGTTTGGGAGCCCAGCATTTT